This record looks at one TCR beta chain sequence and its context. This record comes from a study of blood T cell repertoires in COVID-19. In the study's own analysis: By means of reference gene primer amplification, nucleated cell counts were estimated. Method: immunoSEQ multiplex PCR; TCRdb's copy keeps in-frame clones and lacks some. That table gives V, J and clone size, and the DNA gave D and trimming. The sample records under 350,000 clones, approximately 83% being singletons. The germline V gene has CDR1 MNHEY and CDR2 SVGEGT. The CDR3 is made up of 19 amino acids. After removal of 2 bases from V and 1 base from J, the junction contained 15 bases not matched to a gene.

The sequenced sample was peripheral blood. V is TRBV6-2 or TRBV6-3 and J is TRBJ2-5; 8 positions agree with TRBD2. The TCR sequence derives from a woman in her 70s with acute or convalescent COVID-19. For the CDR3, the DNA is TGTGCCAGCAGTTACGTACCCGGGGCCGGGGGGGCCGGCCAAGAGACCCAGTACTTC. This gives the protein CASSYVPGAGGAGQETQYF.